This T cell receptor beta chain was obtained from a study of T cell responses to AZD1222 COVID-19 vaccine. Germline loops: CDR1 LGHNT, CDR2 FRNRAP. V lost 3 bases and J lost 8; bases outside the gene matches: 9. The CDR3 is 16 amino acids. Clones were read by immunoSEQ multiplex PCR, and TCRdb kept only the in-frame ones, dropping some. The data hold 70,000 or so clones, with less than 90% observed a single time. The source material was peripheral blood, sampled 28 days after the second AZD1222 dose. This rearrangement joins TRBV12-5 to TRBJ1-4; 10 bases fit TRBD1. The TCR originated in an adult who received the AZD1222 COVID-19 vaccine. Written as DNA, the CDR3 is TGTGCTAGTGGTTTCCGTAGGGACAGGGGATTGGAAAAACTGTTTTTT. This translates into CASGFRRDRGLEKLFF.